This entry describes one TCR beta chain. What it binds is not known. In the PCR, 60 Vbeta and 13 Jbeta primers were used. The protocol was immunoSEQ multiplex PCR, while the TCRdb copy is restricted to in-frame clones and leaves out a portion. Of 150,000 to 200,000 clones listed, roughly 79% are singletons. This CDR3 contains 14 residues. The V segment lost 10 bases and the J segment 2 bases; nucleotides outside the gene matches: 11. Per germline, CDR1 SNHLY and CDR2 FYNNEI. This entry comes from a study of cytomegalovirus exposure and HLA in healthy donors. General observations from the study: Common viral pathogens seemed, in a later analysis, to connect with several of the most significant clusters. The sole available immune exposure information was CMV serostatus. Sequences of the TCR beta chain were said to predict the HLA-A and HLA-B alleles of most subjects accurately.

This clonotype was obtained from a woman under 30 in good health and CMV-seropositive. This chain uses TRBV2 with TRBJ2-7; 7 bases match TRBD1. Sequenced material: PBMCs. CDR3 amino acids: CATRPRTGPYEQYF. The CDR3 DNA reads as TGTGCCACCCGACCACGGACAGGCCCCTACGAGCAGTACTTC.